Below are 6 T cell receptor beta chains sequenced from a single sample in a study of shared clonotypes between healthy human individuals. The protocol was immunoSEQ multiplex PCR, while the TCRdb copy is restricted to in-frame clones and leaves out a portion. Among approximately 1,500,000 clones, approximately 96% were seen once, and the ten largest hold roughly 1.2%. The sequenced sample was naive CD4+ T cells sorted from blood. Subset indicated: CD45RA+ positively selected. These receptors originate from a man aged 25-40 years in good health.

The genes are TRBV18 and TRBJ2-7, with a weak D call TRBD2 (5 bases). Trimming stripped 3 bases from V and 5 bases from J, with 23 bases between. In germline, CDR1 is KGHSH, CDR2 LQKENI. The length of the CDR3 is 17 residues. The CDR3 DNA follows: TGTGCCAGCTCACCCCCCCCCTTAACTAGGTTGTCCCACGAGCAGTACTTC. Translation: CASSPPPLTRLSHEQYF. Variable domain in full (rest from reference TRBV18 and TRBJ2-7): NAGVMQNPRHLVRRRGQEARLRCSPMKGHSHVYWYRQLPEEGLKFMVYLQKENIIDESGMPKERFSAEFPKEGPSILRIQQVVRGDSAAYFCASSPPPLTRLSHEQYFGPGTRLTVT.

V usage is TRBV11-3 and J usage is TRBJ2-7; possible D gene TRBD1, 5 bases. Germline V gives CDR1 SGHNT, CDR2 YENEEA. The CDR3 spans 13 residues. V was trimmed by 3 bases and J by 3 bases, leaving 9 bases between them. The CDR3 loop is CASSFDSNYEQYF. The CDR3 region has the DNA TGTGCCAGCAGCTTTGACAGCAACTACGAGCAGTACTTC.

This chain links TRBV6-1 with TRBJ1-2; D call uncertain. Trimming removed 2 bases at V and 6 bases at J, with 10 bases between. Germline CDR1 and CDR2: MNHNS and SASEGT. The CDR3 has 13 residues. Here the CDR3 DNA reads TGTGCCAGCAGTGAATTATGGCCGGATGGCTACACCTTC. Encoded protein: CASSELWPDGYTF.

Concerning this clone itself: This sample includes further DNA sequences coding for the same CDR3. V and J are TRBV5-1 and TRBJ2-2; D gene ambiguous. V dropped 0 bases and J dropped 5 bases, with 8 bases sitting between them. Per germline, CDR1 SGHRS and CDR2 YFSETQ. This CDR3 contains 14 residues. The CDR3 sequence is CASSLDVATGELFF. CDR3 DNA sequence: TGCGCCAGCAGCTTGGACGTCGCGACCGGGGAGCTGTTTTTT.

This chain links TRBV5-1 with TRBJ1-1; 10 bases fit TRBD1. CDR1 is SGHRS and CDR2 is YFSETQ in the germline V gene. V was pared by 6 bases and J by 5 bases, with 7 bases of the junction left unmatched. The CDR3 is 14 amino acids. DNA for the CDR3: TGCGCCAGCAAACTGGGGACAGGGGCTACTGAAGCTTTCTTT. This encodes CASKLGTGATEAFF. The whole variable domain, filled in from reference TRBV5-1 and TRBJ1-1, reads KAGVTQTPRYLIKTRGQQVTLSCSPISGHRSVSWYQQTPGQGLQFLFEYFSETQRNKGNFPGRFSGRQFSNSRSEMNVSTLELGDSALYLCASKLGTGATEAFFGQGTRLTVV.

V gene TRBV4-1 combines with J gene TRBJ2-7, with 11 bases aligning to TRBD2. Germline V gene data show CDR1 as MGHRA and CDR2 as YSYEKL. CDR3 size: 18 residues. The J segment lost 0 bases and the V segment lost 2 bases, leaving 9 bases of the junction unmatched. CDR3 nucleotides: TGCGCCAGCAGCCAACTCGGACTAGCGGGCCCTTCCTCCTACGAGCAGTACTTC. It yields the protein CASSQLGLAGPSSYEQYF.